This T cell receptor (beta chain) was profiled in a study of T cells after posttransplantation cyclophosphamide. Study-wide findings and caveats: TRB overlap between skin or GI tissue T cells and blood was limited.

As regards this clone: The target antigen is unknown.

The V and J ends lost 4 bases and 2 bases, in that order; junction bases with no gene match: 5. This CDR3 comprises 15 residues. The germline CDR1 and CDR2 sequences are SGHNT and YYREEE (reference sequence). The method was immunoSEQ multiplex PCR; TCRdb's version includes in-frame clones alone and lacks a portion of them. This sample has about 37,000 clones, each found more than once. Source material: PBMCs. The receptor was isolated from a man between 25 and 39 years old in good health and a related stem cell transplant donor. This sequence joins TRBV5-4 and TRBJ2-5, with TRBD2 identical over 10 bases. The CDR3 DNA reads as TGTGCCAGCAGCCGACTAGCGGGCCCACAAGAGACCCAGTACTTC. Protein product: CASSRLAGPQETQYF.